This TCR beta chain was documented in a study of early T cells in non-severe SARS-CoV-2 infection. Trimming cost V 4 bases and J 8 bases, with 11 bases left between them. The CDR3 runs 13 residues. Germline V gene data show CDR1 as SNHLY and CDR2 as FYNNEI. Unique molecular identifiers were affixed to single, distinct cDNA molecules. TCRdb reanalysed the 5' RACE reads using MiXCR and keeps one entry per CDR3 protein. The table lists roughly 80,000 distinct CDR3 sequences, roughly 12% of them singletons. The specimen comprised whole blood, sampled at baseline. This receptor was identified in an adult who was a healthcare worker with PCR-confirmed SARS-CoV-2 infection or an uninfected control (not recorded which). This chain uses TRBV2 with TRBJ1-4; D may be TRBD1 (6 bases). CDR3 nucleotide sequence: TGTGCCAGCAGTGGGGACATCAAGGAAAAACTGTTTTTT. The encoded protein is CASSGDIKEKLFF.